The 26 T cell receptor beta chains presented below share a single source sample, sequenced in a study of T cell responses to AZD1222 COVID-19 vaccine. Assay: immunoSEQ multiplex PCR; the TCRdb copy retains only in-frame clones and omits some. The data contain approximately 160,000 clones, more than 70% of them singletons. Sample: peripheral blood, taken on day 0 of MenACWY control vaccination. These receptors all stem from an adult in good health.

This chain connects TRBV9 to TRBJ2-5; D possibly corresponds to TRBD1 (6 bases). Germline V CDR1 and CDR2: SGDLS, YYNGEE. V was clipped by 3 bases and J by 5 bases, with 14 bases between them. The CDR3 contains 14 residues. DNA for the CDR3: TGTGCCAGCAGCGCCAGGGGACAACCGGAGACCCAGTACTTC. Encoded protein: CASSARGQPETQYF.

V gene TRBV27 combines with J gene TRBJ1-6, with D possibly being TRBD1 (5 bases). This CDR3 comprises 14 residues. V lost 0 bases and J lost 9, with 9 bases in between. From germline, CDR1 is MNHEY and CDR2 SMNVEV (reference sequence). CDR3 nucleotide sequence: TGTGCCAGCAGTTTATCGAGGGGCACTTCACCCCTCCACTTT. Protein: CASSLSRGTSPLHF.

The V and J genes are TRBV5-1 and TRBJ2-2, with TRBD1 matching over 10 bases. J lost 5 bases, V lost 5 bases, and 6 bases had no gene match. CDR3 length equals 15 residues. Per the germline V gene, CDR1 is SGHRS and CDR2 is YFSETQ. The CDR3 protein is CASRTGTGETGELFF. CDR3 nucleotides: TGCGCCAGCAGAACCGGGACAGGGGAAACCGGGGAGCTGTTTTTT.

The chain recombines TRBV5-4 with TRBJ2-1; TRBD1 matches 9 bases. Germline CDR1 is SGHNT and CDR2 is YYREEE (reference sequence). Losses at the gene ends were 3 bases for V and 8 bases for J; bases not matched to a gene: 9. The CDR3 runs 15 residues. CDR3 amino acids: CASSSTRTGAHEQFF. The CDR3 nucleotides read TGTGCCAGCAGCTCTACCCGGACAGGGGCCCATGAGCAGTTCTTC.

J is TRBJ2-3 and V is TRBV6-2 or TRBV6-3; 9 bases are shared with TRBD2. Germline trimming cut 4 bases from V and 3 bases from J; bases unmatched to any gene: 5. The CDR3 totals 15 residues. Germline CDR1 and CDR2: MNHEY and SVGEGT. DNA of the CDR3: TGTGCCAGCAGTTCTCGCGGGGGGGCGACAGATACGCAGTATTTT. It is translated as CASSSRGGATDTQYF.

The chain combines TRBV6-5 with TRBJ1-5; D gene unclear. The CDR3 has 13 residues. Germline values: CDR1 MNHEY, CDR2 SVGAGI. The ends were cut back, 3 bases at V and 4 bases at J, with 7 bases in the middle. The CDR3: CASSYYENQPQHF. DNA for the CDR3: TGTGCCAGCAGTTATTACGAGAATCAGCCCCAGCATTTT.

This CDR3 reads CASSISGPGNTIYF. In DNA, the CDR3 is TGTGCCAGTAGTATCTCAGGACCGGGAAACACCATATATTTT. V is TRBV19 and J is TRBJ1-3; no clear D. Trimming shortened V by 3 bases and J by 4 bases, and 10 bases separated the two germline ends. CDR1 is LNHDA, CDR2 SQIVND, per germline (reference sequence). This CDR3 contains 14 residues.

The V call is TRBV2, the J call TRBJ1-6, with D perhaps matching TRBD1 (5 bases). Per germline, CDR1 SNHLY and CDR2 FYNNEI. V was clipped by 6 bases and J by 7 bases, with 10 bases between them. The CDR3 totals 13 residues. The CDR3 spells CASRSTENSPLHF. DNA of the CDR3: TGTGCCAGCAGATCGACAGAAAATTCACCCCTCCACTTT.

The rearrangement links TRBV7-2 to TRBJ1-1; no clear D gene. The CDR3 is 15 residues long. Between the trimmed V and J ends, which lost 0 bases and 4 bases, there was a span of 12 bases. Per germline, CDR1 SGHTA and CDR2 FQGNSA. CDR3 bases: TGTGCCAGCAGCTTAGCGGGCGGGAGTGCCACTGAAGCTTTCTTT. Translated, it gives CASSLAGGSATEAFF. Based on the CDR3 plus reference TRBV7-2 and TRBJ1-1, the full variable domain is GAGVSQSPSNKVTEKGKDVELRCDPISGHTALYWYRQSLGQGLEFLIYFQGNSAPDKSGLPSDRFSAERTGGSVSTLTIQRTQQEDSAVYLCASSLAGGSATEAFFGQGTRLTVV.

The rearrangement links TRBV30 to TRBJ2-7; no reliable D call. Trimming removed 3 bases at V and 4 bases at J, with 10 bases between. CDR1 GTSNPN and CDR2 SVGIG come from the germline V gene (reference sequence). This CDR3 is 12 amino acids long. CDR3 bases: TGTGCCTGGAGCAGCTTTGGGTACGAGCAGTACTTC. This gives the protein CAWSSFGYEQYF.

The genes are TRBV2 and TRBJ1-4; D perhaps matches TRBD1 (5 bases). Germline-derived CDR1 and CDR2 are SNHLY and FYNNEI. This CDR3 spans 13 amino acids. V lost 4 bases, J lost 5 bases, and 8 bases lay in between. In DNA form, the CDR3 reads TGTGCCAGCAGTGGGGCAGGGAATGAAAAACTGTTTTTT. It codes for CASSGAGNEKLFF.

J is TRBJ2-7 and V is TRBV5-4; D is perhaps TRBD1 (5 bases). V lost 5 bases, J lost 0 bases, and 9 bases lay in between. This CDR3 contains 13 residues. CDR1 is SGHNT, CDR2 YYREEE, per germline (reference sequence). The CDR3 region has the DNA TGTGCCAGCAGTCGACAGTACTCCTACGAGCAGTACTTC. Translating gives CASSRQYSYEQYF.

The V and J genes are TRBV6-5 and TRBJ1-1; D possibly corresponds to TRBD1 (5 bases). This CDR3 is 14 amino acids long. In germline, CDR1 is MNHEY, CDR2 SVGAGI. The V end lost 5 bases, the J end lost 11 bases, and 21 bases lay between the germline ends. DNA for the CDR3: TGTGCCAGCAGTCATAGGACATTTCCCGCTCCGGCTTTCTTT. It codes for CASSHRTFPAPAFF.

In its sample, this clone was seen once. The rearrangement uses TRBV18 and TRBJ1-1, with 9 bases fitting TRBD1. This CDR3 contains 15 residues. J was trimmed by 5 bases and V by 6 bases; bases with no gene match: 10. Germline V gene lookup returns CDR1 KGHSH and CDR2 LQKENI. Here the CDR3 DNA reads TGTGCCAGCTCGTACTCGACAGGGGGTAAAACTGAAGCTTTCTTT. It is translated as CASSYSTGGKTEAFF.

The rearrangement links TRBV6-2 or TRBV6-3 to TRBJ2-1, with D uncertain. The CDR3 contains 16 residues. CDR1 and CDR2 from the germline V gene are MNHEY and SVGEGT. The V and J ends lost 2 bases and 6 bases respectively, with 17 bases between them. As DNA, the CDR3 is TGTGCCAGCAGTTACGAGACATCCCCCTCCGGCAATGAGCAGTTCTTC. Translating it yields CASSYETSPSGNEQFF.

This chain connects TRBV7-3 to TRBJ2-2; the match to TRBD1 covers 8 bases. The CDR3 consists of 15 residues. Germline assignment: CDR1 SGHTA and CDR2 FQGTGA. V lost 6 bases to trimming and J lost 7 bases; unmatched junction nucleotides: 10. CDR3 in DNA: TGTGCCAGCAGGGCCGGGACAGGAGGGGGCGGGGAGCTGTTTTTT. It specifies CASRAGTGGGGELFF. The full variable domain, its missing parts supplied by reference TRBV7-3 and TRBJ2-2, is GAGVSQTPSNKVTEKGKYVELRCDPISGHTALYWYRQSLGQGPEFLIYFQGTGAADDSGLPNDRFFAVRPEGSVSTLKIQRTERGDSAVYLCASRAGTGGGGELFFGEGSRLTVL.

The J gene is TRBJ1-2, the V gene TRBV2, with 10 bases matching TRBD1. The CDR3 extends over 15 amino acids. Germline assignment: CDR1 SNHLY and CDR2 FYNNEI. Trimming at V came to 5 bases and at J to 3 bases, leaving 6 bases not matched to a gene. The CDR3 nucleotides read TGTGCCAGCAGTCCAGGACAGGGGGGGGACTATGGCTACACCTTC. Translated: CASSPGQGGDYGYTF.

In its sample, this clone was seen a few times. The chain has TRBV6-2 or TRBV6-3 and TRBJ1-3; 7 bases agree with TRBD1. This CDR3 comprises 16 residues. The germline V gene has CDR1 MNHEY and CDR2 SVGEGT. The V gene end was trimmed by 6 bases and the J gene end by 3 bases; junction bases not matched to a gene: 11. The CDR3 sequence is CASSSTGAENGNTIYF. The CDR3 DNA reads as TGTGCCAGCAGCTCCACAGGGGCAGAAAATGGAAACACCATATATTTT.

The chain uses TRBV6-5 and TRBJ1-2; 7 bases agree with TRBD1. CDR1 and CDR2 (germline): MNHEY, SVGAGI. CDR3 length equals 15 residues. With V trimmed by 5 bases and J by 5 bases, 11 bases remained unmatched. CDR3 in DNA: TGTGCCAGCAGTACGACCGGGACAGAACGGTATGGCTACACCTTC. It codes for CASSTTGTERYGYTF.

V gene TRBV11-3 combines with J gene TRBJ2-7; 15 bases map to TRBD2. The V gene end was trimmed by 5 bases and the J gene end by 8 bases; junction bases not matched to a gene: 4. The CDR3 is 14 amino acids. Germline CDR1 reads SGHNT; CDR2 reads YENEEA. The CDR3: CASSRGLAGGQQYF. The CDR3 region has the DNA TGTGCCAGCAGCCGGGGACTAGCGGGAGGACAGCAGTACTTC.

Only a few counts were recorded for this clone. The chain employs TRBV12-2 and TRBJ1-1; the table's D call TRBD1 went unverified against the DNA. TRBV12-2 is a recognized pseudogene. The CDR3 totals 15 residues. The CDR3 sequence is CASRLAQAGNTEAFF. In DNA, the CDR3 is TGTGCAAGTCGCTTAGCGCAGGCCGGGAACACTGAAGCTTTCTTT.

This clone has just one count. The chain has TRBV4-1 and TRBJ2-7, with 7 bases that match TRBD1. This CDR3 is built from 16 residues. With 3 bases clipped from V and 1 base from J, the junction kept 9 bases outside the gene matches. Germline values: CDR1 MGHRA, CDR2 YSYEKL. Here the CDR3 DNA reads TGCGCCAGCAGCCAGGACACCACAGGGGAATCCTACGAGCAGTACTTC. This codes for CASSQDTTGESYEQYF.

The chain carries TRBV15 and TRBJ2-5; TRBD2 matches 10 bases. V gave up 1 base and J gave up 5 bases; unmatched junction bases: 7. CDR1 is LNHNV and CDR2 is YYDKDF in the germline V gene (reference sequence). The CDR3 contains 16 residues. The CDR3 nucleotides read TGTGCCACCAGCAGAGGGCTAGCGGGGGCTACGGAGACCCAGTACTTC. It specifies CATSRGLAGATETQYF.

As for this clone: At the DNA level, this CDR3 is encoded by other sequences in the same sample as well. The chain couples TRBV15 to TRBJ2-7; D gene uncertain. Deletions cut 0 bases from V and 4 bases from J, with 7 bases between. Germline assignment: CDR1 LNHNV and CDR2 YYDKDF (reference sequence). CDR3 length: 13 residues. CDR3 coding DNA: TGTGCCACCAGCAGAGATAGTGGATACGAGCAGTACTTC. Translated: CATSRDSGYEQYF.

The chain uses TRBV14 and TRBJ2-1; no clear D. V shed 2 bases and J shed 11 bases, with 10 bases lying between them. The germline CDR1 and CDR2 sequences are SGHDN and FVKESK. The CDR3 consists of 12 residues. CDR3 loop: CASSQRSPKQFF. As DNA, the CDR3 is TGTGCCAGCAGCCAAAGGTCCCCCAAGCAGTTCTTC.

This clone has just a few counts. The chain recombines TRBV28 with TRBJ2-3; 11 nucleotides agree with TRBD1. The CDR3 sequence is 15 residues long. CDR1 and CDR2 (germline): MDHEN, SYDVKM. V gave up 10 bases and J gave up 6 bases; unmatched junction bases: 12. CDR3 protein: CATFRGDRGIDTQYF. The CDR3 DNA is TGTGCCACCTTTAGGGGGGACAGGGGGATTGATACGCAGTATTTT.